One sample yielded the 29 T cell receptor beta chains listed below, sequenced in a study of cytomegalovirus exposure and HLA in healthy donors (dated by TCRdb to the late 2010s). The library relied on the immunoSEQ multiplex PCR assay. For the multiplex PCR, a mixture combining 60 forward primers for TCR Vbeta segments and 13 reverse primers for TCR Jbeta segments was used. This immuneACCESS table, as held by TCRdb, lists in-frame sequences with V and J called but not all clones. Of the missing ones, under half trace to an unresolved V gene in checked studies; the others have no known cause. The table for this sample lists approximately 120,000 clones; around 85% of them were counted only once. About 3.9% of the sample goes to the ten largest clones. The specimen sequenced was PBMCs. The receptors derive from a man younger than 35 in good health and CMV-seropositive.

The chain is built from TRBV19 and TRBJ2-3; D is perhaps TRBD2 (5 bases). The germline V gene has CDR1 LNHDA and CDR2 SQIVND (reference sequence). V lost 9 bases and J 0 bases, leaving 10 bases between the germline ends. CDR3 length: 13 residues. The CDR3 here is CASSSGSTDTQYF. CDR3 coding DNA: TGTGCCAGCAGCAGCGGTAGCACAGATACGCAGTATTTT.

The table lists this clone with a count of one. V usage is TRBV12-2 and J usage is TRBJ2-5; the table's TRBD2 call for D was not verified on the DNA. TRBV12-2 is given as a pseudogene. The CDR3 loop spans 15 amino acids. CDR3 in DNA: TGTGCAAGTCGCTTAGCTCCGGGGTCCGGAGAGACCCAGTACTTC. Translation gives CASRLAPGSGETQYF.

The sample holds a few counts of this clone. This chain uses TRBV5-1 with TRBJ1-3; the match to TRBD1 covers 9 bases. The germline V gene encodes CDR1 SGHRS and CDR2 YFSETQ. This CDR3 region has 15 residues. Trimming removed 4 bases from V and 2 bases from J; junction bases left unmatched: 4. The CDR3 DNA follows: TGCGCCAGCAGCCCAGGGACAGGGACTGGAAACACCATATATTTT. It is translated as CASSPGTGTGNTIYF.

The J gene is TRBJ2-3, the V gene TRBV5-4, with 8 bases lining up with TRBD2. CDR1 SGHNT and CDR2 YYREEE come from the germline V gene (reference sequence). V gave up 8 bases and J gave up 1 base; unmatched junction bases: 15. The CDR3 covers 17 residues. CDR3 residues: CASRSTAEAGGTDTQYF. DNA for the CDR3: TGTGCCAGTAGGTCAACGGCGGAAGCGGGGGGCACAGATACGCAGTATTTT. Together with reference TRBV5-4 and TRBJ2-3, the CDR3 gives the full variable domain: ETGVTQSPTHLIKTRGQQVTLRCSSQSGHNTVSWYQQALGQGPQFIFQYYREEENGRGNFPPRFSGLQFPNYSSELNVNALELDDSALYLCASRSTAEAGGTDTQYFGPGTRLTVL.

The gene calls are TRBV9 and TRBJ2-7; TRBD2 matches 8 bases. After removal of 4 bases from V and 5 bases from J, the junction contained 11 bases not matched to a gene. This CDR3 has 15 amino acids. CDR1 SGDLS and CDR2 YYNGEE come from the germline V gene. CDR3 residues: CASSPRTSTPNEQYF. DNA of the CDR3: TGTGCCAGCAGCCCCCGGACTAGCACCCCTAACGAGCAGTACTTC.

This chain links TRBV10-3 with TRBJ2-6; no definite D call. Trimming took off 3 bases at V and 0 bases at J, with 15 bases between the two ends. This CDR3 has 18 amino acids. In germline, CDR1 is ENHRY, CDR2 SYGVKD. CDR3 DNA: TGTGCCATCAGTGAAGGTTATAGCACTCTCTCTGGGGCCAACGTCCTGACTTTC. It yields the protein CAISEGYSTLSGANVLTF.

The chain carries TRBV5-1 and TRBJ1-2, with a tentative D call TRBD1 (5 bases). Germline CDR1 reads SGHRS; CDR2 reads YFSETQ. This CDR3 has 15 residues. V lost 0 bases and J 0 bases, leaving 9 bases between the germline ends. This CDR3 reads CASSLGQPTNYGYTF. Written as DNA, the CDR3 is TGCGCCAGCAGCTTGGGACAGCCTACTAACTATGGCTACACCTTC.

This chain uses TRBV7-2 with TRBJ2-1; 7 positions agree with TRBD2. Trimming removed 2 bases from V and 0 bases from J; junction bases left unmatched: 4. Germline CDR1 SGHTA, CDR2 FQGNSA. The length of the CDR3 is 16 residues. The CDR3 loop reads CASSLTGRSSYNEQFF. The DNA of the CDR3 is TGTGCCAGCAGCTTAACCGGGAGGAGCTCCTACAATGAGCAGTTCTTC.

The chain has TRBV6-1 and TRBJ2-5; no definite D call. The CDR3 consists of 13 residues. The germline V and J ends were trimmed by 4 bases and 5 bases, with 11 bases remaining between them. Germline CDR1 is MNHNS and CDR2 is SASEGT. CDR3 residues: CASSGRGYETQYF. CDR3 in DNA: TGTGCCAGCAGTGGGCGAGGTTATGAGACCCAGTACTTC.

The chain couples TRBV18 to TRBJ2-3; no firm D call. Germline V gene sequence: CDR1 KGHSH, CDR2 LQKENI. Trimming pared 3 bases from V and 1 base from J, leaving 14 bases between. This CDR3 comprises 16 residues. The DNA for the CDR3 is TGTGCCAGCTCACCCGTCGGCCGTGAGGGCACAGATACGCAGTATTTT. Protein product: CASSPVGREGTDTQYF.

This chain joins TRBV18 and TRBJ2-2, with D possibly matching TRBD2 (6 bases). V was pared by 2 bases and J by 13 bases, with 17 bases between. CDR3 size: 14 residues. Per germline, CDR1 KGHSH and CDR2 LQKENI. CDR3 sequence reads: CASSPGSGLHLLFF. Written as DNA, the CDR3 is TGTGCCAGCTCACCAGGATCGGGACTCCATTTGCTGTTTTTT.

As regards this clone: At one end the junction does not follow the germline gene, possibly because of a read error. The sample has other DNA sequences that encode this CDR3 too. V usage is TRBV5-1 and J usage is TRBJ1-1; no clear D gene. Germline CDR1 is SGHRS and CDR2 is YFSETQ. The CDR3 loop spans 14 amino acids. CDR3: CASSLYGGNTEAFF. The CDR3 DNA sequence: TGCGCCAGCAGCTTGTACGGAGGTAACACTGAGGCTTTCTTT.

The chain has TRBV10-3 and TRBJ1-6; TRBD1 agrees at 8 bases. Germline lookup yields CDR1 ENHRY and CDR2 SYGVKD. The CDR3 sequence is 17 residues long. The ends lost 6 bases at V and 4 bases at J; junction bases unmatched: 11. In DNA, the CDR3 is TGTGCCATCAGGCCGGAGACCGGGACAGGTTATAATTCACCCCTCCACTTT. Protein product: CAIRPETGTGYNSPLHF.

V gene TRBV5-4 combines with J gene TRBJ2-5; the D is unclear. The ends were cut back, 0 bases at V and 5 bases at J, with 8 bases in the middle. The V gene's germline CDR1 is SGHNT and CDR2 YYREEE (reference sequence). CDR3 length: 13 amino acids. For the CDR3, the DNA is TGTGCCAGCAGCTTGGACATGTCGGAGACCCAGTACTTC. Amino acids: CASSLDMSETQYF.

The chain uses TRBV7-8 and TRBJ1-4; possibly TRBD1 for D (5 bases). Trimming stripped 5 bases from V and 4 bases from J, with 14 bases between. Germline CDR1 SGHVS, CDR2 FQNEAQ. This CDR3 is built from 15 residues. CDR3 region: CASSPHDRFNEKLFF. CDR3 in DNA: TGTGCCAGCAGCCCACACGACAGATTTAATGAAAAACTGTTTTTT.

CDR3 coding DNA: TGTGCCAGCAGATCGGGAGCTCGAGCGAACACCGGGGAGCTGTTTTTT. Encoded protein: CASRSGARANTGELFF. The chain has TRBV5-4 and TRBJ2-2; D may be TRBD2 (6 bases). Between the trimmed V and J ends, which lost 5 bases and 0 bases, there was a span of 14 bases. The CDR3 is 16 amino acids. CDR1 and CDR2 (germline): SGHNT, YYREEE (reference sequence).

This clone has more than one count but fewer than ten. This chain uses TRBV7-2 with TRBJ2-5, with D possibly TRBD2 on 6 matching bases. The CDR3 extends over 14 amino acids. Germline CDR1 and CDR2: SGHTA and FQGNSA. The V end lost 2 bases, the J end lost 3 bases, and 10 bases lay between the germline ends. DNA for the CDR3: TGTGCCAGCAGCTTACTGACTAGAGAAGAGACCCAGTACTTC. This codes for CASSLLTREETQYF.

The chain combines TRBV4-3 with TRBJ1-2; 7 bases are shared with TRBD1. After removal of 2 bases from V and 2 bases from J, the junction contained 2 bases not matched to a gene. This CDR3 has 14 amino acids. Per the germline V gene, CDR1 is LGHNA and CDR2 is YSLEER. In DNA, the CDR3 is TGCGCCAGCAGCCAAAAGACAGGGAACTATGGCTACACCTTC. It codes for CASSQKTGNYGYTF.

This clone was seen a few times. The chain recombines TRBV6-6 with TRBJ2-5; TRBD2 might be the D (5 bases). The CDR3 is 12 amino acids. Germline assignment: CDR1 MNHNY and CDR2 SVGAGI (reference sequence). V gave up 2 bases and J gave up 9 bases, with 10 bases separating them. CDR3 sequence reads: CASSYNRESQYF. DNA of the CDR3: TGTGCCAGCAGTTACAATAGGGAGTCCCAGTACTTC.

The V and J genes are TRBV12-5 and TRBJ2-3; weak D call: TRBD1 (6 bases). V was clipped by 5 bases and J by 1 base, with 13 bases between them. The germline V gene has CDR1 LGHNT and CDR2 FRNRAP. The CDR3 contains 15 residues. CDR3 sequence: CASGPLGARTDTQYF. The CDR3 region has the DNA TGTGCTAGTGGTCCTCTGGGGGCTCGCACAGATACGCAGTATTTT.

This rearrangement joins TRBV2 to TRBJ1-6; 8 nucleotides line up with TRBD1. J lost 2 bases, V lost 7 bases, and 10 bases had no gene match. The germline V gene has CDR1 SNHLY and CDR2 FYNNEI. CDR3 size: 17 residues. The CDR3 nucleotides read TGTGCCAGCAACGTCGGACAGGGAGACACCTATAATTCACCCCTCCACTTT. Amino acid sequence: CASNVGQGDTYNSPLHF.

This chain uses TRBV20-1 with TRBJ2-3; D unresolved. V lost 3 bases, J lost 9 bases, and 10 bases lay in between. This CDR3 region has 11 residues. Germline V gene data show CDR1 as DFQATT and CDR2 as SNEGSKA (reference sequence). Here the CDR3 reads CSASFMATQYF. The CDR3 nucleotides read TGCAGTGCTAGTTTTATGGCCACGCAGTATTTT.

The V call is TRBV7-6, the J call TRBJ2-7; 8 bases match TRBD2. The CDR3 has 17 amino acids. In germline, CDR1 is SGHVS, CDR2 FNYEAQ. The J segment lost 3 bases and the V segment lost 0 bases, leaving 10 bases of the junction unmatched. CDR3 loop: CASSLAAVPGLDYEQYF. In nucleotides, the CDR3 is TGTGCCAGCAGCTTAGCCGCCGTACCGGGACTAGACTACGAGCAGTACTTC.

This clone was observed a single time. The chain uses TRBV5-4 and TRBJ2-3, with 13 bases aligning to TRBD2. Germline-derived CDR1 and CDR2 are SGHNT and YYREEE (reference sequence). Germline trimming cut 3 bases from V and 4 bases from J; bases unmatched to any gene: 11. The CDR3 has 18 residues. CDR3 DNA sequence: TGTGCCAGCAGCTATACTAGCGGGGGGGCCAAGTTCGCAGATACGCAGTATTTT. Translating it yields CASSYTSGGAKFADTQYF.

With respect to this clone: Other DNA sequences in this sample translate to the same CDR3. The chain is built from TRBV5-6 and TRBJ1-1, with D possibly TRBD1 on 6 matching bases. The CDR3 length is 13 residues. V was trimmed by 2 bases and J by 1 base, leaving 6 bases between them. The germline V gene encodes CDR1 SGHDT and CDR2 YYEEEE. This CDR3 is CASSLGGNTEAFF. The DNA of the CDR3 is TGTGCCAGCAGCTTAGGGGGGAACACTGAAGCTTTCTTT.

This clone was detected only once. This rearrangement joins TRBV5-4 to TRBJ2-7; TRBD2 might be the D (5 bases). Germline CDR1 is SGHNT and CDR2 is YYREEE (reference sequence). The V gene lost 4 bases and the J gene lost 1 base, with 15 bases spanning the gap. The CDR3 covers 15 residues. The CDR3: CASSGRTDSSYEQYF. CDR3 DNA sequence: TGTGCCAGCAGCGGCAGGACGGACTCATCCTACGAGCAGTACTTC. The variable domain in full, with the rest retrieved from reference TRBV5-4 and TRBJ2-7, is ETGVTQSPTHLIKTRGQQVTLRCSSQSGHNTVSWYQQALGQGPQFIFQYYREEENGRGNFPPRFSGLQFPNYSSELNVNALELDDSALYLCASSGRTDSSYEQYFGPGTRLTVT.

This clone was found a few times. The chain uses TRBV9 and TRBJ2-1; TRBD1 might be the D (6 bases). The CDR3 is 13 amino acids. Per the germline V gene, CDR1 is SGDLS and CDR2 is YYNGEE. Trimming pared 3 bases from V and 8 bases from J, leaving 12 bases between. This chain's CDR3 is CASSATPGDEQFF. CDR3 DNA: TGTGCCAGCAGCGCAACCCCAGGGGATGAGCAGTTCTTC.

The gene calls are TRBV9 and TRBJ2-1; tentatively, D is TRBD2 (6 bases). This CDR3 is built from 19 residues. Deletions cut 3 bases from V and 0 bases from J, with 22 bases between. From germline, CDR1 is SGDLS and CDR2 YYNGEE. This CDR3 reads CASSAEGTGRPSSYNEQFF. The DNA for the CDR3 is TGTGCCAGCAGCGCAGAGGGGACGGGGAGGCCGAGCTCCTACAATGAGCAGTTCTTC.

J is TRBJ2-5 and V is TRBV7-8, with 7 bases that match TRBD1. Per germline, CDR1 SGHVS and CDR2 FQNEAQ. There are 17 residues in the CDR3. V shed 1 base and J 5 bases; nucleotides not matched to a gene: 13. CDR3 DNA sequence: TGTGCCAGCAGCTTAGTGGGTCGTCGACAGGGCCGGGAGACCCAGTACTTC. Translation gives CASSLVGRRQGRETQYF.